Following are 9 T cell receptor beta chains from one sample sequenced in a study of T cells in women clearing cervical HPV infection. The repertoire was sequenced with immunoSEQ multiplex PCR; TCRdb's copy has only in-frame clones and lacks some. The clone table shows roughly 30,000 clones, with the ten largest holding 7.5% to 9.5%. Sequenced input: blood buffy coat. These receptors all stem from a woman aged 18-69 years with a cervical HPV16 infection that either progressed to CIN3+ or cleared (not recorded which).

About this clone itself: Sequencing ends 3 residues short of the CDR3 end; the germline J gene provides the rest. This chain joins TRBV27 and TRBJ2-5; D might be TRBD2 (5 bases). Trimming took 2 bases from V and 1 from J, leaving 8 bases between them. This CDR3 has 14 residues. In germline, CDR1 is MNHEY, CDR2 SMNVEV (reference sequence). CDR3 region: CASSLGLSQETQYF. The sequenced CDR3 bases are TGTGCCAGCAGTTTAGGACTGAGCCAAGAGACC.

This CDR3 is CASSSPGGTAITDTQYF. Incomplete CDR3 DNA: TGTGCCAGCAGTTCCCCCGGCGGGACTGCAATCACAGATACG. The chain joins TRBV6-2 or TRBV6-3 to TRBJ2-3; D possibly corresponds to TRBD2 (6 bases). The read terminates 3 residues ahead of where the CDR3 ends, so the germline J gene completes it. The CDR3 has 17 amino acids. Trimming cost V 4 bases and J 2 bases, with 19 bases left between them. Per the germline V gene, CDR1 is MNHEY and CDR2 is SVGEGT.

Details on this clone: An end of the junction differs from the germline gene, which may be a read error. The read terminates 3 residues ahead of where the CDR3 ends, so the germline J gene completes it. The V and J genes are TRBV4-2 and TRBJ1-3; perhaps TRBD1 as D (6 bases). This CDR3 region has 17 residues. CDR1 and CDR2 (germline): LGHNA, YNFKEQ. CDR3 DNA (partial): TGCGCCAGCAGTTCAAACACAGGGCCCTTCTCTGGAAACACC. Its protein is CASSSNTGPFSGNT. The whole CDR3 region reads CASSSNTGPFSGNTIYF.

In the case of this clone: The read comes to an end 3 residues before the CDR3 does, leaving the germline J gene to fill in the end. The genes are TRBV20-1 and TRBJ2-7; D is perhaps TRBD1 (5 bases). The CDR3 has 13 amino acids. Germline V gene data show CDR1 as DFQATT and CDR2 as SNEGSKA (reference sequence). The ends were cut back, 1 base at V and 6 bases at J, with 13 bases in the middle. CDR3 region: CSARGDSPLEQYF. The sequenced part of the CDR3 DNA is TGCAGTGCTAGAGGTGACAGCCCACTCGAG.

On this clone itself: The DNA ends 3 residues before the CDR3 does, and the rest of the CDR3 is filled in from the germline J gene. This rearrangement joins TRBV14 to TRBJ1-2, with 10 bases lining up with TRBD1. This CDR3 region has 13 residues. Germline V gene data show CDR1 as SGHDN and CDR2 as FVKESK. The V segment lost 4 bases and the J segment 7 bases; nucleotides outside the gene matches: 3. CDR3 protein: CASSPGQGFGYTF. CDR3 DNA, as far as it was read: TGTGCCAGCAGCCCGGGACAGGGGTTTGGC.

Concerning this clone itself: The sequenced fragment ends 3 residues before the CDR3 boundary, so the rest is inferred from the germline J gene. The chain links TRBV11-2 to TRBJ1-1, with D hard to call. This CDR3 spans 11 amino acids. Germline-derived CDR1 and CDR2 are SGHAT and FQNNGV. The CDR3 loop is CASSLGTEAFF. The CDR3 DNA, read in part, is TGTGCCAGCAGCTTAGGAACAGAA.

About this clone itself: The CDR3 extends 3 residues past the end of the read, so its final part is completed from the germline J gene. J is TRBJ1-6 and V is TRBV29-1, with no clear D. The CDR3 has 14 amino acids. Deletions cut 1 base from V and 2 bases from J, with 6 bases between. Per the germline V gene, CDR1 is SQVTM and CDR2 is ANQGSEA. The covered CDR3 bases are TGCAGCGTTGAAGGGACTGCCTATAATTCACCC. Translating it yields CSVEGTAYNSP. The entire CDR3 reads CSVEGTAYNSPLHF.

As concerns this clone: Read data end 3 residues before the CDR3 end; the end is taken from the germline J gene. J is TRBJ2-2 and V is TRBV19; 10 bases match TRBD2. With 4 bases clipped from V and 4 bases from J, the junction kept 6 bases outside the gene matches. The CDR3 covers 16 residues. Germline V gene lookup returns CDR1 LNHDA and CDR2 SQIVND (reference sequence). CDR3 DNA, as far as it was read: TGTGCCAGTAGTAGGAGCGGGGGGGCCGGCACCGGGGAG. This translates into CASSRSGGAGTGE. In full, the CDR3 is CASSRSGGAGTGELFF.

As concerns this clone: The read ends 3 residues early relative to the CDR3; the germline J gene fills the gap. The J gene is TRBJ1-2, the V gene TRBV19, with TRBD1 identical over 9 bases. This CDR3 region has 16 residues. V shed 5 bases, J shed 7 bases, and the junction held 14 bases outside the gene matches. Germline loops: CDR1 LNHDA, CDR2 SQIVND (reference sequence). CDR3 bases read: TGTGCCAGTAGTGTGGGACAGGGTAGTGTAATTTCTGGC. It translates to CASSVGQGSVISG. The CDR3, in full, reads CASSVGQGSVISGYTF. The variable domain in full, with the rest retrieved from reference TRBV19 and TRBJ1-2, is DGGITQSPKYLFRKEGQNVTLSCEQNLNHDAMYWYRQDPGQGLRLIYYSQIVNDFQKGDIAEGYSVSREKKESFPLTVTSAQKNPTAFYLCASSVGQGSVISGYTFGSGTRLTVV.